Below, 4 T cell receptor beta chains from the same sample are listed, as sequenced in a study of control samples from healthy donors and cancer patients (dated by TCRdb to about 2020). Library preparation used the immunoSEQ multiplex PCR assay. In TCRdb, the immuneACCESS table is reduced to in-frame sequences with V and J assigned. These tables do not hold every clone; where another copy was compared, an unresolved V gene accounts for under half, and the others remain unexplained. The sample data list roughly 200,000 clones, and roughly nine tenths of these were observed just once. In total, the top ten clones hold about 1.7% of the sample. Sequencing used blood. These receptors were taken from a man aged 30 to 45 in good health.

The chain has TRBV5-5 and TRBJ1-2, with TRBD1 matching 10 bases. In germline, CDR1 is SGHKS, CDR2 YYEKEE (reference sequence). This CDR3 is 16 amino acids long. V dropped 2 bases and J dropped 4; count of bases not matched to a gene: 8. The DNA for the CDR3 is TGTGCCAGCAGCTTCGGGACAGGGGTAGGGAGCTATGGCTACACCTTC. Translation gives CASSFGTGVGSYGYTF.

The V gene is TRBV7-9, the J gene TRBJ2-7; D not resolved. The CDR3 spans 12 residues. Trimming shortened V by 3 bases and J by 0 bases, and 3 bases separated the two germline ends. CDR1 and CDR2 (germline): SEHNR, FQNEAQ (reference sequence). The CDR3 sequence: CASSFRSYEQYF. The CDR3 nucleotides read TGTGCCAGCAGCTTTCGCTCCTACGAGCAGTACTTC.

The CDR3 is CASSLVGQTDTQYF. As DNA, the CDR3 is TGTGCCAGCAGCTTGGTAGGGCAAACAGATACGCAGTATTTT. The chain has TRBV5-4 and TRBJ2-3; D gene unclear. The ends were cut back, 0 bases at V and 3 bases at J, with 8 bases in the middle. Per germline, CDR1 SGHNT and CDR2 YYREEE (reference sequence). The CDR3 runs 14 residues.

The chain joins TRBV2 to TRBJ1-1; 9 bases fit TRBD1. The CDR3 sequence is 14 residues long. Losses at the gene ends were 6 bases for V and 5 bases for J; bases not matched to a gene: 7. Germline CDR1 SNHLY, CDR2 FYNNEI. The CDR3 reads CASRPGTGQTEAFF. The CDR3 region has the DNA TGTGCCAGCAGACCCGGGACAGGGCAGACTGAAGCTTTCTTT.